The 27 T cell receptor beta chains listed next were all sequenced from one sample in a study of shared clonotypes between healthy human individuals. Libraries were prepared by immunoSEQ multiplex PCR; TCRdb keeps only in-frame clonotypes and omits some of them. In the table there are some 2.4 million clones, 93% of which are singletons. The sequencing sample was made of naive CD4+ T cells from PBMCs. Sample subset: CD45RA+ positively selected. Receptors originate from a man aged 18 to 30 in good health. Some clones in this sample may be carry-over from other donors' samples.

Points on this clone: Other nucleotide sequences from this sample produce the same CDR3. V is TRBV18 and J is TRBJ2-1, with TRBD2 identical over 11 bases. The V gene's germline CDR1 is KGHSH and CDR2 LQKENI. With 1 base clipped from V and 4 bases from J, the junction kept 0 bases outside the gene matches. The CDR3 extends over 15 amino acids. The CDR3 spells CASSPLAGGYNEQFF. As DNA, the CDR3 is TGTGCCAGCTCACCACTAGCGGGAGGGTACAATGAGCAGTTCTTC.

V is TRBV7-5 and J is TRBJ1-4. TRBV7-5 is flagged as a pseudogene. CDR3 length: 15 residues. DNA for the CDR3: TGTGCCAGAAGCTTTTTACAGCGCCTAATAGAAAAACTGTTTTTT. It encodes CARSFLQRLIEKLFF.

The chain uses TRBV4-2 and TRBJ1-3, with TRBD1 as a possible D gene (5 bases). V lost 2 bases and J lost 4, with 18 bases in between. Germline loops: CDR1 LGHNA, CDR2 YNFKEQ. The CDR3 runs to 17 residues. Written as DNA, the CDR3 is TGTGCCAGCAGCCAACCCGACCGGGGGTTTCTGGGAAACACCATATATTTT. Translation: CASSQPDRGFLGNTIYF.

About this clone itself: This CDR3 is also generated by other DNA sequences in the sample. The chain has TRBV9 and TRBJ2-1; D may be TRBD1 (6 bases). CDR1 is SGDLS and CDR2 is YYNGEE in the germline V gene. Trimming cost V 0 bases and J 4 bases, with 11 bases left between them. This CDR3 has 15 amino acids. The CDR3 loop reads CASSVAGDSYNEQFF. CDR3 bases: TGTGCCAGCAGCGTAGCAGGGGATTCATACAATGAGCAGTTCTTC. Based on the CDR3 plus reference TRBV9 and TRBJ2-1, the full variable domain is DSGVTQTPKHLITATGQRVTLRCSPRSGDLSVYWYQQSLDQGLQFLIQYYNGEERAKGNILERFSAQQFPDLHSELNLSSLELGDSALYFCASSVAGDSYNEQFFGPGTRLTVL.

This chain joins TRBV18 and TRBJ1-1; D is perhaps TRBD1 (5 bases). The germline V gene encodes CDR1 KGHSH and CDR2 LQKENI. V gave up 3 bases and J gave up 3 bases, with 11 bases separating them. The CDR3 totals 14 residues. The CDR3 coding sequence is TGTGCCAGCTCACCTGGACACGGGGACACTGAAGCTTTCTTT. It specifies CASSPGHGDTEAFF.

This clone has only a few counts. The chain recombines TRBV4-2 with TRBJ1-5; no clear D. The ends were cut back, 4 bases at V and 5 bases at J, with 15 bases in the middle. CDR1 is LGHNA and CDR2 is YNFKEQ in the germline V gene. The CDR3 is made up of 15 amino acids. CDR3 residues: CASSRESLPDQPQHF. CDR3 sequence (DNA): TGTGCCAGCAGCCGAGAGTCTCTCCCGGATCAGCCCCAGCATTTT.

The rearrangement joins TRBV5-6 to TRBJ2-7, with TRBD1 as a possible D gene (6 bases). CDR3 size: 15 residues. Deletions cut 4 bases from V and 3 bases from J, with 17 bases between. Germline lookup yields CDR1 SGHDT and CDR2 YYEEEE. For the CDR3, the DNA is TGTGCCAGCAGCGCCAACAGGGCCAAGCTCTACGAGCAGTACTTC. This encodes CASSANRAKLYEQYF. The full variable domain, its missing parts supplied by reference TRBV5-6 and TRBJ2-7, is DAGVTQSPTHLIKTRGQQVTLRCSPKSGHDTVSWYQQALGQGPQFIFQYYEEEERQRGNFPDRFSGHQFPNYSSELNVNALLLGDSALYLCASSANRAKLYEQYFGPGTRLTVT.

The chain joins TRBV11-2 to TRBJ2-5, with 9 bases fitting TRBD1. The CDR3 is made up of 15 amino acids. Germline trimming cut 5 bases from V and 5 bases from J; bases unmatched to any gene: 9. The germline V gene has CDR1 SGHAT and CDR2 FQNNGV. CDR3 coding DNA: TGTGCCAGCAGCGCAACAGGGGGCGCGCTGGAGACCCAGTACTTC. Protein product: CASSATGGALETQYF.

The rearrangement uses TRBV11-3 and TRBJ2-1; 8 bases agree with TRBD1. With 8 bases clipped from V and 3 bases from J, the junction kept 9 bases outside the gene matches. The CDR3 sequence is 15 residues long. The germline CDR1 and CDR2 sequences are SGHNT and YENEEA. CDR3 in DNA: TGTGCCAGCGGGTCATCAGGGGGCCGCTACAATGAGCAGTTCTTC. This translates into CASGSSGGRYNEQFF.

This sequence joins TRBV5-6 and TRBJ2-1; perhaps TRBD2 as D (5 bases). From germline, CDR1 is SGHDT and CDR2 YYEEEE. The CDR3 runs to 17 residues. The V end lost 2 bases, the J end lost 0 bases, and 15 bases lay between the germline ends. The CDR3 sequence is CASSFSSERSSYNEQFF. The CDR3 bases are TGTGCCAGCAGCTTTTCTTCCGAGCGGAGCTCCTACAATGAGCAGTTCTTC.

The rearrangement joins TRBV28 to TRBJ2-1; 7 bases match TRBD2. Germline assignment: CDR1 MDHEN and CDR2 SYDVKM. The CDR3 is made up of 15 amino acids. With 3 bases clipped from V and 1 base from J, the junction kept 3 bases outside the gene matches. Here the CDR3 reads CASSLREGSYNEQFF. CDR3 DNA sequence: TGTGCCAGCAGTTTGAGGGAGGGGTCCTACAATGAGCAGTTCTTC.

The rearrangement joins TRBV6-6 to TRBJ1-5; 9 bases align to TRBD1. CDR1 MNHNY and CDR2 SVGAGI come from the germline V gene (reference sequence). Trimming removed 5 bases from V and 5 bases from J; junction bases left unmatched: 7. The CDR3 covers 15 residues. This CDR3 is CASSTTGTGYQPQHF. In DNA form, the CDR3 reads TGTGCCAGCAGTACCACCGGGACAGGGTATCAGCCCCAGCATTTT.

This clone has only one observation. CDR3 nucleotides: TGTGCCAGCAGCTTGGACCTGGCTAGCGGAACCTACGAGCAGTACTTC. Translating it yields CASSLDLASGTYEQYF. The chain couples TRBV11-1 to TRBJ2-7, with 7 nucleotides matching TRBD2. This CDR3 contains 16 residues. The germline gives CDR1 SGHAT, CDR2 FQDESV (reference sequence). The V gene end was trimmed by 3 bases and the J gene end by 2 bases; junction bases not matched to a gene: 10.

This chain links TRBV5-4 with TRBJ1-2; D is undetermined. Germline lookup yields CDR1 SGHNT and CDR2 YYREEE (reference sequence). V lost 0 bases and J 1 base, leaving 10 bases between the germline ends. This CDR3 has 15 amino acids. The CDR3 sequence: CASSLAQLFNYGYTF. The DNA for the CDR3 is TGTGCCAGCAGCTTGGCTCAACTATTTAACTATGGCTACACCTTC.

J is TRBJ2-5 and V is TRBV7-2; D might be TRBD1 or TRBD2, each matching 7 bases. The germline gives CDR1 SGHTA, CDR2 FQGNSA. The CDR3 totals 15 residues. V was cut by 1 base and J by 5 bases, with 14 bases left in between. For the CDR3, the DNA is TGTGCCAGCAGCTTAGGCAGGGGGGGTTTGGAGACCCAGTACTTC. Its protein product is CASSLGRGGLETQYF.

Here the CDR3 reads CASSFLGLGLNYGYTF. CDR3 nucleotides: TGTGCCAGCAGCTTTTTGGGCTTGGGGCTAAACTATGGCTACACCTTC. The J gene is TRBJ1-2, the V gene TRBV5-5, with D maybe TRBD1 (5 bases). Germline values: CDR1 SGHKS, CDR2 YYEKEE (reference sequence). The V end was cut by 2 bases, the J end by 2 bases, with 16 bases between. The length of the CDR3 is 16 residues.

V is TRBV2 and J is TRBJ2-1, with D possibly called TRBD1 or TRBD2 (5 bases each). CDR3 length equals 13 residues. Germline assignment: CDR1 SNHLY and CDR2 FYNNEI. Trimming removed 8 bases at V and 7 bases at J, with 15 bases between. The CDR3 loop is CASGNRDRNEQFF. The CDR3 nucleotides are TGTGCCAGCGGAAACCGGGACCGGAATGAGCAGTTCTTC.

The chain has TRBV28 and TRBJ2-1; D not certain. CDR1 MDHEN and CDR2 SYDVKM come from the germline V gene. V shed 3 bases and J shed 5 bases, with 11 bases lying between them. The CDR3 covers 14 residues. The CDR3 DNA reads TGTGCCAGCAGTTTCCCGGCTACCGACAATGAGCAGTTCTTC. It specifies CASSFPATDNEQFF.

This rearrangement joins TRBV6-1 to TRBJ1-5; D is undetermined. Germline CDR1 and CDR2: MNHNS and SASEGT. V was shortened by 5 bases and J by 4 bases, with 15 bases between the two germline ends. This CDR3 contains 15 residues. The CDR3 spells CASSPNRVPNQPQHF. The CDR3, as DNA: TGTGCCAGCAGTCCAAACCGCGTCCCGAATCAGCCCCAGCATTTT.

The CDR3, as DNA: TGTGCCAGCAGCTCAGACCCCTCTGGAAACACCATATATTTT. Residues: CASSSDPSGNTIYF. The chain is built from TRBV7-2 and TRBJ1-3; D is unclear. This CDR3 contains 14 residues. V was clipped by 4 bases and J by 0 bases, with 7 bases between them. Germline CDR1 and CDR2: SGHTA and FQGNSA.

The genes are TRBV11-2 and TRBJ1-3; tentatively, D is TRBD1 (5 bases). CDR3 length: 15 residues. Trimming took 1 base from V and 2 from J, leaving 9 bases between them. Germline CDR1 is SGHAT and CDR2 is FQNNGV. DNA of the CDR3: TGTGCCAGCAGCTTAGGGACATGGACTGGAAACACCATATATTTT. This codes for CASSLGTWTGNTIYF.

This sequence joins TRBV5-4 and TRBJ1-2; possible D gene TRBD1, 6 bases. This CDR3 comprises 14 residues. Germline-derived CDR1 and CDR2 are SGHNT and YYREEE (reference sequence). Trimming removed 2 bases from V and 2 bases from J, with 10 bases in between. The chain's CDR3 is CASSLAGENYGYTF. DNA for the CDR3: TGTGCCAGCAGCTTAGCAGGGGAGAACTATGGCTACACCTTC.

This chain links TRBV4-1 with TRBJ2-1, with 8 bases identical to TRBD2. The germline V gene encodes CDR1 MGHRA and CDR2 YSYEKL. This CDR3 comprises 15 residues. The V and J ends lost 1 base and 3 bases, in that order; junction bases with no gene match: 2. The CDR3 bases are TGCGCCAGCAGCCAAGTACTAGCGGACTACAATGAGCAGTTCTTC. Protein product: CASSQVLADYNEQFF.

The chain has TRBV5-1 and TRBJ2-5; maybe TRBD1 (5 bases). This CDR3 has 16 residues. Germline V lookup: CDR1 SGHRS, CDR2 YFSETQ. Trimming took off 4 bases at V and 5 bases at J, with 21 bases between the two ends. The CDR3 reads CASSLPVGAGVETQYF. The CDR3 DNA sequence: TGCGCCAGCAGCCTCCCTGTTGGGGCTGGGGTGGAGACCCAGTACTTC.

CDR3: CASTESAAELSYGYTF. The CDR3 DNA reads as TGTGCCAGCACTGAGTCAGCCGCCGAACTTAGCTATGGCTACACCTTC. The rearrangement uses TRBV6-1 and TRBJ1-2; the D is unclear. Trimming pared 7 bases from V and 4 bases from J, leaving 22 bases between. The CDR3 sequence is 16 residues long. Germline CDR1 MNHNS, CDR2 SASEGT.

This chain's CDR3 is CASSLQGSDEQYF. DNA for the CDR3: TGCGCCAGCAGCTTACAGGGATCAGACGAGCAGTACTTC. V usage is TRBV5-1 and J usage is TRBJ2-7, with TRBD1 as a possible D gene (6 bases). This CDR3 comprises 13 residues. Germline V gene data show CDR1 as SGHRS and CDR2 as YFSETQ. Trimming pared 2 bases from V and 5 bases from J, leaving 11 bases between.

V usage is TRBV7-9 and J usage is TRBJ1-2; tentatively, D is TRBD1 (6 bases). With 5 bases removed from V and 0 bases from J, the gap between germline ends came to 22 bases. This CDR3 has 18 residues. In germline, CDR1 is SEHNR, CDR2 FQNEAQ (reference sequence). This chain's CDR3 is CASSHRRGGGDTNYGYTF. The CDR3 nucleotides are TGTGCCAGCAGCCATCGTCGAGGGGGTGGCGATACTAACTATGGCTACACCTTC.